Below are 21 T cell receptor beta chains sequenced from a single sample in a study of blood T cell repertoires in COVID-19. TCRdb's copy holds only in-frame clones and misses some; the assay was immunoSEQ multiplex PCR. The data contain some 400,000 clones, approximately 89% of them singletons. Sequencing was carried out using peripheral blood. These receptors were obtained from a woman in her sixties or seventies with COVID-19, enrolled during active disease.

About this clone: The sample holds other DNA sequences that translate to the same CDR3. The CDR3 coding sequence is TGCAGCGTGGTGGGACAGGGGAGCTATGGCTACACCTTC. Amino acids: CSVVGQGSYGYTF. This rearrangement joins TRBV29-1 to TRBJ1-2, with TRBD1 matching 10 bases. CDR1 and CDR2 from the germline V gene are SQVTM and ANQGSEA. The CDR3 runs to 13 residues. Trimming cost V 6 bases and J 4 bases; bases outside gene matches: 5.

The chain is built from TRBV5-4 and TRBJ2-7; 12 bases match TRBD2. CDR1 is SGHNT and CDR2 is YYREEE in the germline V gene (reference sequence). V trimming: 1 base; J trimming: 5 bases; junction bases outside the gene matches: 10. The CDR3 totals 17 residues. The CDR3: CASSLNWLAGGPNEQYF. CDR3 sequence (DNA): TGTGCCAGCAGCTTGAACTGGCTAGCGGGGGGGCCGAACGAGCAGTACTTC.

The rearrangement links TRBV14 to TRBJ1-1, with D tentatively TRBD1 (5 bases). The CDR3 length is 11 residues. The V gene lost 8 bases and the J gene lost 4 bases, with 8 bases spanning the gap. CDR1 is SGHDN, CDR2 FVKESK, per germline. As DNA, the CDR3 is TGTGCCAGCGGGGGAGGCACTGAAGCTTTCTTT. Translating it yields CASGGGTEAFF.

This chain joins TRBV29-1 and TRBJ2-1; 9 positions match TRBD1. Germline V gene sequence: CDR1 SQVTM, CDR2 ANQGSEA. The CDR3 contains 16 residues. Trimming at V came to 6 bases and at J to 3 bases, leaving 12 bases not matched to a gene. The DNA for the CDR3 is TGCAGCGTGAAGATCGGGACAGGGAAACGCTACAATGAGCAGTTCTTC. It codes for CSVKIGTGKRYNEQFF.

The chain joins TRBV15 to TRBJ2-1, with 7 bases that match TRBD1. Germline V gene data show CDR1 as LNHNV and CDR2 as YYDKDF (reference sequence). The length of the CDR3 is 18 residues. Unmatched junction bases numbered 10, after V lost 0 bases and J lost 2 bases. CDR3 nucleotide sequence: TGTGCCACCAGCAGAGATCGGTGGACAGGCACGACCTACAATGAGCAGTTCTTC. Amino acids: CATSRDRWTGTTYNEQFF.

The rearrangement joins TRBV11-2 to TRBJ2-7, with TRBD2 matching 9 bases. CDR1 is SGHAT, CDR2 FQNNGV, per germline. The V and J ends lost 1 base and 0 bases, in that order; junction bases with no gene match: 4. This CDR3 region has 16 residues. As DNA, the CDR3 is TGTGCCAGCAGCTTAGTGGCTAGCGGGAACTCCTACGAGCAGTACTTC. It yields the protein CASSLVASGNSYEQYF. Together with reference TRBV11-2 and TRBJ2-7, the CDR3 gives the full variable domain: EAGVAQSPRYKIIEKRQSVAFWCNPISGHATLYWYQQILGQGPKLLIQFQNNGVVDDSQLPKDRFSAERLKGVDSTLKIQPAKLEDSAVYLCASSLVASGNSYEQYFGPGTRLTVT.

This chain joins TRBV18 and TRBJ2-7, with TRBD2 as a possible D gene (6 bases). CDR3 length: 16 residues. Germline V lookup: CDR1 KGHSH, CDR2 LQKENI. V was pared by 3 bases and J by 0 bases, with 15 bases between. DNA for the CDR3: TGTGCCAGCTCACCCCCGAGTCGGGGGACCTCCTACGAGCAGTACTTC. Protein product: CASSPPSRGTSYEQYF.

Only one count was recorded for this clone. The chain is built from TRBV9 and TRBJ1-1; 10 bases line up with TRBD1. V lost 0 bases, J lost 4 bases, and 3 bases stayed unmatched. CDR1 and CDR2 (germline): SGDLS, YYNGEE. The CDR3 runs to 15 residues. CDR3 in DNA: TGTGCCAGCAGCGTAGGACAGGGGGCGAGCACTGAAGCTTTCTTT. Translating gives CASSVGQGASTEAFF.

This chain links TRBV15 with TRBJ2-7, with 7 bases aligning to TRBD2. The CDR3 is 15 amino acids. The germline V gene encodes CDR1 LNHNV and CDR2 YYDKDF (reference sequence). V lost 1 base to trimming and J lost 2 bases; unmatched junction nucleotides: 5. CDR3 DNA sequence: TGTGCCACCAGCAGAGCCCGAGCGGGGACCTACGAGCAGTACTTC. It encodes CATSRARAGTYEQYF.

The chain recombines TRBV4-1 with TRBJ1-4, with D possibly matching TRBD1 (5 bases). The V end was cut by 4 bases, the J end by 2 bases, with 14 bases between. Germline V gene data show CDR1 as MGHRA and CDR2 as YSYEKL. The CDR3 loop spans 16 amino acids. CDR3 DNA: TGCGCCAGCAGCCGGGAATCAGGGTCTACTAATGAAAAACTGTTTTTT. Translating it yields CASSRESGSTNEKLFF.

Details on this clone: This sample also contains other DNA sequences that code for the same CDR3. This rearrangement joins TRBV18 to TRBJ1-5; a weak D match, TRBD1 (5 bases). Trimming removed 2 bases from V and 4 bases from J, with 9 bases in between. Germline V gene data show CDR1 as KGHSH and CDR2 as LQKENI. The CDR3 runs 14 residues. The CDR3 reads CASSPSRANQPQHF. The DNA of the CDR3 is TGTGCCAGCTCACCATCCAGGGCAAATCAGCCCCAGCATTTT. The full variable domain, rest sourced from reference TRBV18 and TRBJ1-5, is NAGVMQNPRHLVRRRGQEARLRCSPMKGHSHVYWYRQLPEEGLKFMVYLQKENIIDESGMPKERFSAEFPKEGPSILRIQQVVRGDSAAYFCASSPSRANQPQHFGDGTRLSIL.

This clone was seen only once. The chain uses TRBV4-1 and TRBJ1-4; 10 positions agree with TRBD1. CDR1 is MGHRA and CDR2 is YSYEKL in the germline V gene. Germline trimming cut 5 bases from V and 0 bases from J; bases unmatched to any gene: 6. CDR3 length equals 17 residues. CDR3 bases: TGCGCCAGCAGCTTTCGGGACAGGGGCACAACTAATGAAAAACTGTTTTTT. Protein: CASSFRDRGTTNEKLFF.

J is TRBJ2-7 and V is TRBV2; D perhaps matches TRBD2 (6 bases). This CDR3 is 14 amino acids long. Germline V gene lookup returns CDR1 SNHLY and CDR2 FYNNEI. V was trimmed by 6 bases and J by 3 bases, leaving 15 bases between them. CDR3 amino acids: CASRKGEEIYEQYF. DNA of the CDR3: TGTGCCAGCAGAAAAGGGGAGGAAATCTACGAGCAGTACTTC.

This rearrangement joins TRBV5-1 to TRBJ2-3; 9 bases line up with TRBD1. The CDR3 has 15 amino acids. Germline CDR1 reads SGHRS; CDR2 reads YFSETQ. V shed 4 bases, J shed 3 bases, and the junction held 6 bases outside the gene matches. The CDR3 DNA follows: TGCGCCAGCAGCGCGACCGGGACAGGGACAGATACGCAGTATTTT. It encodes CASSATGTGTDTQYF.

Comment on this clone: Other DNA sequences within the sample encode an identical CDR3. The chain uses TRBV11-2 and TRBJ1-2; 9 bases are a match to TRBD1. The CDR3 is made up of 14 amino acids. The V segment lost 1 base and the J segment 5 bases; nucleotides outside the gene matches: 2. Germline V lookup: CDR1 SGHAT, CDR2 FQNNGV. CDR3: CASSLAGQGYGYTF. The CDR3 DNA is TGTGCCAGCAGCTTAGCCGGACAGGGGTATGGCTACACCTTC.

This sequence joins TRBV28 and TRBJ1-2, with 8 bases identical to TRBD1. This CDR3 region has 17 residues. CDR1 is MDHEN, CDR2 SYDVKM, per germline. V lost 6 bases and J lost 2; bases outside the gene matches: 14. CDR3 nucleotides: TGTGCCAGCAGCCATGGGGGACAGGAACAATACAACTATGGCTACACCTTC. Translation: CASSHGGQEQYNYGYTF.

This clone was counted between two and nine times. V gene TRBV5-4 combines with J gene TRBJ2-7; 10 nucleotides align to TRBD1. Trimming took 0 bases from V and 1 from J; bases not matched to a gene: 4. The length of the CDR3 is 16 residues. CDR1 is SGHNT, CDR2 YYREEE, per germline (reference sequence). CDR3 coding DNA: TGTGCCAGCAGCTTGGGCGGACAGGGGGTATCCTACGAGCAGTACTTC. Amino acids: CASSLGGQGVSYEQYF.

The rearrangement uses TRBV7-3 and TRBJ2-3; 8 bases fit TRBD1. From germline, CDR1 is SGHTA and CDR2 FQGTGA. This CDR3 is built from 15 residues. Trimming removed 1 base from V and 5 bases from J; junction bases left unmatched: 5. The CDR3 sequence: CASSLNPGGLDTQYF. DNA for the CDR3: TGTGCCAGCAGCTTAAACCCAGGGGGCTTAGATACGCAGTATTTT. The full variable domain, in which reference TRBV7-3 and TRBJ2-3 provide the parts outside the CDR3, is GAGVSQTPSNKVTEKGKYVELRCDPISGHTALYWYRQSLGQGPEFLIYFQGTGAADDSGLPNDRFFAVRPEGSVSTLKIQRTERGDSAVYLCASSLNPGGLDTQYFGPGTRLTVL.

This sequence joins TRBV9 and TRBJ1-6, with a weak D call TRBD1 (6 bases). Germline CDR1 and CDR2: SGDLS and YYNGEE. Trimming took off 6 bases at V and 10 bases at J, with 14 bases between the two ends. The CDR3 covers 13 residues. For the CDR3, the DNA is TGTGCCAGCAACCTCAGGGGTGGATCACCCCTCCACTTT. Residues: CASNLRGGSPLHF. Based on the CDR3 plus reference TRBV9 and TRBJ1-6, the full variable domain is DSGVTQTPKHLITATGQRVTLRCSPRSGDLSVYWYQQSLDQGLQFLIQYYNGEERAKGNILERFSAQQFPDLHSELNLSSLELGDSALYFCASNLRGGSPLHFGNGTRLTVT.

The V and J genes are TRBV4-2 and TRBJ2-1, with D possibly being TRBD2 (6 bases). Germline lookup yields CDR1 LGHNA and CDR2 YNFKEQ. Trimming cost V 2 bases and J 0 bases, with 17 bases left between them. CDR3 length: 18 amino acids. The DNA for the CDR3 is TGTGCCAGCAGCCAAAGTTTGTCCGGGGGTCACTCCTACAATGAGCAGTTCTTC. Its protein product is CASSQSLSGGHSYNEQFF.

The genes are TRBV29-1 and TRBJ1-1, with D possibly being TRBD1 (6 bases). Per germline, CDR1 SQVTM and CDR2 ANQGSEA. The V end was cut by 5 bases, the J end by 1 base, with 11 bases between. CDR3 length: 13 amino acids. CDR3 sequence (DNA): TGCAGCGTTCGACAGGCGGGGAACACTGAAGCTTTCTTT. Translation gives CSVRQAGNTEAFF.